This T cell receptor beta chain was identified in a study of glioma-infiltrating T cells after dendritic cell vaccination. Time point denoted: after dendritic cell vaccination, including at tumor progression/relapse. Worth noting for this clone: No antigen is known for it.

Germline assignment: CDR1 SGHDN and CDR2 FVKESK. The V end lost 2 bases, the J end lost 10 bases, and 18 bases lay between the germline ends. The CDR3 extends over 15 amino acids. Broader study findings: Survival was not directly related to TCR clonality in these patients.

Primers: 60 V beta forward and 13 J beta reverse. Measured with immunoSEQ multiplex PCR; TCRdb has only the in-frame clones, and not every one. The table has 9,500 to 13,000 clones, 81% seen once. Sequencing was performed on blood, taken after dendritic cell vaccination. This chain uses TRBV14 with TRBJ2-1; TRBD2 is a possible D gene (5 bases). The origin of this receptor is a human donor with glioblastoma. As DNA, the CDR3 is TGTGCCAGCAGCCAAAGGGTAGCGCCCGCTGAGGAGCAGTTCTTC. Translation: CASSQRVAPAEEQFF.